The present T cell receptor beta chain was sequenced within a study of T cell responses to AZD1222 COVID-19 vaccine. Looking at the study overall: Pooled samples include second doses given at about 4 or 12 weeks. Study-level points and caveats: Donors were mostly white British, more females; clonal diversity possibly underestimated. Across the whole spike, CD4 TCRs peaked at regions 160-218 and 743-854. All repertoire sampling was performed exclusively after the peak T cell response.

Some clones are missing from TCRdb's copy, which holds only in-frame ones; the method was immunoSEQ multiplex PCR. The sample consists of 100,000 to 150,000 clones, 88% of them appearing once. V lost 6 bases to trimming and J lost 5 bases, with 16 bases between them. The CDR3 length is 13 residues. Germline V gene sequence: CDR1 GTSNPN, CDR2 SVGIG (reference sequence). About this clone: What it recognizes is unknown.

This clonotype was obtained from an adult in good health. The V and J genes are TRBV30 and TRBJ1-1; no definite D call. This sample comprised peripheral blood, obtained on day 0 of AZD1222 vaccination. The CDR3: CACGGVRLTEAFF. The CDR3 DNA sequence: TGTGCCTGTGGTGGGGTCCGGTTAACTGAAGCTTTCTTT.